This is a list of T cell receptor beta chains from one sample in a study of cytomegalovirus exposure and HLA in healthy donors. Profiling relied on immunoSEQ multiplex PCR, and the TCRdb table lists in-frame clones only, not all of them. The top ten clones hold roughly 1.3% of a sample with under 200,000 clones, around four fifths of them seen once. Sequencing used PBMCs. Receptor source: a man aged 30 to 45 in good health and CMV-seronegative. CDR3s include the opening cysteine and the closing phenylalanine or tryptophan. D genes are given only for firm matches. Clone size is given for some rows only: seen once, a few or many times, or a class if the clone is expanded.

CDR3 protein: CASSGLQGAYGYTF
CDR3 DNA: TGTGCCAGCAGTGGGCTACAGGGGGCTTATGGCTACACCTTC
D gene: TRBD1
clone size: few
V gene: TRBV25-1
J gene: TRBJ1-2

CDR3 protein: CSVDTSGSFSGNEQFF
CDR3 DNA: TGCAGCGTCGATACTAGCGGGAGTTTCTCTGGCAATGAGCAGTTCTTC
D gene: TRBD2
clone size: NA
V gene: TRBV29-1
J gene: TRBJ2-1

CDR3 protein: CASSAGTSGWPYNEQFF
CDR3 DNA: TGTGCCAGCAGTGCGGGGACTAGCGGGTGGCCATACAATGAGCAGTTCTTC
D gene: TRBD2
clone size: NA
V gene: TRBV27
J gene: TRBJ2-1

CDR3 protein: CASGPSWGRIYEQYF
CDR3 DNA: TGTGCCAGCGGCCCTTCTTGGGGGCGCATTTACGAGCAGTACTTC
D gene: NA
clone size: NA
V gene: TRBV7-2
J gene: TRBJ2-7

CDR3 protein: CASSLGGPGSYNSPLHF
CDR3 DNA: TGTGCCAGCAGCTTAGGTGGGCCAGGGTCGTACAATTCACCCCTCCACTTT
D gene: NA
clone size: NA
V gene: TRBV7-2
J gene: TRBJ1-6

CDR3 protein: CASSVQGATGELFF
CDR3 DNA: TGTGCCAGCAGTGTACAGGGGGCGACCGGGGAGCTGTTTTTT
D gene: TRBD1
clone size: many
V gene: TRBV6-5
J gene: TRBJ2-2

CDR3 protein: CASSQETGGDEKLFF
CDR3 DNA: TGTGCCAGCAGCCAAGAGACAGGGGGCGATGAAAAACTGTTTTTT
D gene: TRBD1
clone size: NA
V gene: TRBV4-2
J gene: TRBJ1-4

CDR3 protein: CASSQSGGLREKLFF
CDR3 DNA: TGTGCCAGCAGCCAATCCGGGGGGCTGAGGGAAAAACTGTTTTTT
D gene: NA
clone size: NA
V gene: TRBV7-9
J gene: TRBJ1-4

CDR3 protein: CASSLPDRGDQPQHF
CDR3 DNA: TGTGCCAGCAGTTTACCCGACAGGGGAGATCAGCCCCAGCATTTT
D gene: TRBD1
clone size: NA
V gene: TRBV28
J gene: TRBJ1-5

CDR3 protein: CASSLDRDEKLFF
CDR3 DNA: TGTGCCAGCAGCTTAGACAGGGATGAAAAACTGTTTTTT
D gene: NA
clone size: NA
V gene: TRBV7-2
J gene: TRBJ1-4

CDR3 protein: CASSEGGSGNTIYF
CDR3 DNA: TGCGCCAGCAGTGAAGGGGGTTCTGGAAACACCATATATTTT
D gene: NA
clone size: NA
V gene: TRBV10-1
J gene: TRBJ1-3

CDR3 protein: CASSLSSGGGRNEQFF
CDR3 DNA: TGTGCCAGCAGTCTCTCTAGCGGGGGGGGCCGCAATGAGCAGTTCTTC
D gene: TRBD2
clone size: NA
V gene: TRBV28
J gene: TRBJ2-1

CDR3 protein: CASSPPGTGTGKLFF
CDR3 DNA: TGTGCCAGCAGCCCACCAGGGACAGGGACGGGAAAACTGTTTTTT
D gene: TRBD1
clone size: NA
V gene: TRBV4-2
J gene: TRBJ1-4

CDR3 protein: CASSQTNYGTNHYEQYF
CDR3 DNA: TGCGCCAGCAGCCAAACGAATTACGGGACAAATCACTACGAGCAGTACTTC
D gene: NA
clone size: NA
V gene: TRBV4-3
J gene: TRBJ2-7

CDR3 protein: CASLARGTWNEQFF
CDR3 DNA: TGTGCCAGCCTTGCGCGGGGCACTTGGAATGAGCAGTTCTTC
D gene: NA
clone size: NA
V gene: TRBV28
J gene: TRBJ2-1

CDR3 protein: CAWRDSNSPLHF
CDR3 DNA: TGTGCCTGGAGGGACAGTAATTCACCCCTCCACTTT
D gene: NA
clone size: once
V gene: TRBV30
J gene: TRBJ1-6

CDR3 protein: CASTGTGSYEQYF
CDR3 DNA: TGTGCCAGTACCGGAACAGGCTCCTACGAGCAGTACTTC
D gene: NA
clone size: NA
V gene: TRBV19
J gene: TRBJ2-7

CDR3 protein: CASRPTSGTYNEQFF
CDR3 DNA: TGTGCCAGCAGACCAACTAGCGGGACTTACAATGAGCAGTTCTTC
D gene: TRBD2
clone size: NA
V gene: TRBV28
J gene: TRBJ2-1

CDR3 protein: CASSPGQGALDEQFF
CDR3 DNA: TGCGCCAGCAGCCCTGGACAGGGGGCGTTGGATGAGCAGTTCTTC
D gene: TRBD1
clone size: NA
V gene: TRBV5-1
J gene: TRBJ2-1

CDR3 protein: CASSRDARGETQYF
CDR3 DNA: TGTGCCAGCAGTAGGGACGCGCGGGGGGAGACCCAGTACTTC
D gene: TRBD2
clone size: NA
V gene: TRBV7-9
J gene: TRBJ2-5

CDR3 protein: CASSQARLAGRGNEQFF
CDR3 DNA: TGTGCCAGCAGCCAAGCCCGACTAGCGGGAAGGGGCAATGAGCAGTTCTTC
D gene: TRBD2
clone size: NA
V gene: TRBV14
J gene: TRBJ2-1

CDR3 protein: CASSYDPGNGYTF
CDR3 DNA: TGTGCCAGCAGTTACGACCCAGGGAATGGCTACACCTTC
D gene: NA
clone size: NA
V gene: TRBV6-5
J gene: TRBJ1-2

CDR3 protein: CACSGPTNEKLFF
CDR3 DNA: TGTGCCTGCAGCGGGCCAACTAATGAAAAACTGTTTTTT
D gene: NA
clone size: NA
V gene: TRBV30
J gene: TRBJ1-4

CDR3 protein: CASSRRTGQNEQYF
CDR3 DNA: TGTGCCAGCAGCCGTCGGACAGGCCAAAACGAGCAGTACTTC
D gene: TRBD1
clone size: NA
V gene: TRBV7-2
J gene: TRBJ2-7

CDR3 protein: CASSQDLGRGELFF
CDR3 DNA: TGTGCCAGCAGCCAAGATCTGGGCCGCGGGGAGCTGTTTTTT
D gene: NA
clone size: once
V gene: TRBV14
J gene: TRBJ2-2

CDR3 protein: CASSPGTRNEKLFF
CDR3 DNA: TGTGCCAGCTCCCCCGGGACTCGAAATGAAAAACTGTTTTTT
D gene: NA
clone size: NA
V gene: TRBV18
J gene: TRBJ1-4

CDR3 protein: CASNSGNTGELFF
CDR3 DNA: TGCGCCAGCAACAGCGGGAACACCGGGGAGCTGTTTTTT
D gene: NA
clone size: NA
V gene: TRBV5-1
J gene: TRBJ2-2

CDR3 protein: CASKDSREEQFF
CDR3 DNA: TGTGCCAGCAAGGATAGCCGGGAAGAGCAGTTCTTC
D gene: NA
clone size: NA
V gene: TRBV6-5
J gene: TRBJ2-1

CDR3 protein: CASSSQDEVYEQYF
CDR3 DNA: TGTGCCAGCAGCTCCCAAGATGAGGTATACGAGCAGTACTTC
D gene: NA
clone size: NA
V gene: TRBV28
J gene: TRBJ2-7

CDR3 protein: CASSLELAGLSGELFF
CDR3 DNA: TGTGCCAGCAGCTTAGAACTAGCGGGGTTGTCCGGGGAGCTGTTTTTT
D gene: TRBD2
clone size: NA
V gene: TRBV11-2
J gene: TRBJ2-2

CDR3 protein: CASSLRDRGPNTEAFF
CDR3 DNA: TGTGCCAGCAGCTTAAGGGACAGGGGACCGAACACTGAAGCTTTCTTT
D gene: TRBD1
clone size: NA
V gene: TRBV7-3
J gene: TRBJ1-1

CDR3 protein: CATSSRRDQPQHF
CDR3 DNA: TGTGCCACCAGCAGCAGGAGGGACCAGCCCCAGCATTTT
D gene: NA
clone size: NA
V gene: TRBV15
J gene: TRBJ1-5

CDR3 protein: CASSLGPNYGYTF
CDR3 DNA: TGTGCCAGCAGCTTAGGGCCTAACTATGGCTACACCTTC
D gene: NA
clone size: once
V gene: TRBV11-2
J gene: TRBJ1-2

CDR3 protein: CASSHPGGGVTSPLHF
CDR3 DNA: TGCGCCAGCAGCCACCCCGGGGGGGGTGTTACTTCACCCCTCCACTTT
D gene: NA
clone size: NA
V gene: TRBV4-1
J gene: TRBJ1-6

CDR3 protein: CASSVAWGQGVEQFF
CDR3 DNA: TGTGCCAGCAGCGTAGCTTGGGGACAGGGGGTCGAGCAGTTCTTC
D gene: TRBD1
clone size: NA
V gene: TRBV9
J gene: TRBJ2-1

CDR3 protein: CASGPGTGQRTEAFF
CDR3 DNA: TGTGCCAGTGGCCCCGGGACAGGTCAACGCACTGAAGCTTTCTTT
D gene: TRBD1
clone size: NA
V gene: TRBV27
J gene: TRBJ1-1

CDR3 protein: CASSLGTATNEKLFF
CDR3 DNA: TGTGCTAGCAGCTTAGGGACAGCAACTAATGAAAAACTGTTTTTT
D gene: TRBD1
clone size: NA
V gene: TRBV7-7
J gene: TRBJ1-4

CDR3 protein: CASSPTTSGGSEQFF
CDR3 DNA: TGCGCCAGCAGCCCCACGACTAGCGGGGGTAGTGAGCAGTTCTTC
D gene: TRBD2
clone size: NA
V gene: TRBV5-1
J gene: TRBJ2-1

CDR3 protein: CASSERGLAGGTGELFF
CDR3 DNA: TGTGCCAGCAGTGAAAGGGGACTAGCGGGGGGGACCGGGGAGCTGTTTTTT
D gene: TRBD2
clone size: NA
V gene: TRBV2
J gene: TRBJ2-2

CDR3 protein: CASSQGFDGYTF
CDR3 DNA: TGTGCCAGCAGCCAGGGGTTCGATGGCTACACCTTC
D gene: NA
clone size: few
V gene: TRBV28
J gene: TRBJ1-2

CDR3 protein: CASSFPGLAGVSEQFF
CDR3 DNA: TGTGCCAGCAGTTTCCCTGGACTAGCGGGAGTTAGTGAGCAGTTCTTC
D gene: TRBD2
clone size: once
V gene: TRBV28
J gene: TRBJ2-1

CDR3 protein: CASRPAGGIYEQYF
CDR3 DNA: TGTGCCAGCAGGCCCGCGGGGGGCATCTACGAGCAGTACTTC
D gene: TRBD2
clone size: NA
V gene: TRBV6-6
J gene: TRBJ2-7

CDR3 protein: CASSKALGTIAGGPWEYYEQYF
CDR3 DNA: TGTGCCAGTAGTAAAGCACTTGGGACTATAGCGGGAGGGCCCTGGGAATACTACGAGCAGTACTTC
D gene: TRBD2
clone size: NA
V gene: TRBV19
J gene: TRBJ2-7

CDR3 protein: CASSFSGDTEAFF
CDR3 DNA: TGTGCCTCATCCTTTTCGGGGGACACTGAAGCTTTCTTT
D gene: NA
clone size: NA
V gene: TRBV5-4
J gene: TRBJ1-1

CDR3 protein: CASSLTGGYSYEQYF
CDR3 DNA: TGTGCCAGCAGTTTAACAGGGGGATACTCCTACGAGCAGTACTTC
D gene: TRBD1
clone size: NA
V gene: TRBV11-2
J gene: TRBJ2-7

CDR3 protein: CASSLAGQSSYNEQFF
CDR3 DNA: TGTGCCAGCAGCTTAGCGGGGCAGAGCTCCTACAATGAGCAGTTCTTC
D gene: NA
clone size: NA
V gene: TRBV7-2
J gene: TRBJ2-1

CDR3 protein: CASSLAGQGHQPQHF
CDR3 DNA: TGTGCCAGCAGCTTAGCGGGACAGGGGCATCAGCCCCAGCATTTT
D gene: TRBD1
clone size: once
V gene: TRBV7-2
J gene: TRBJ1-5

CDR3 protein: CASRQGAASPLHF
CDR3 DNA: TGTGCCAGCAGACAGGGGGCTGCTTCACCCCTCCACTTT
D gene: TRBD1
clone size: NA
V gene: TRBV7-9
J gene: TRBJ1-6

CDR3 protein: CASSGQLSGGLYGYTF
CDR3 DNA: TGTGCCAGCAGTGGGCAACTTTCGGGGGGCCTCTATGGCTACACCTTC
D gene: NA
clone size: NA
V gene: TRBV2
J gene: TRBJ1-2

CDR3 protein: CASSITDGGANGYTF
CDR3 DNA: TGTGCCAGCAGTATTACGGACGGAGGGGCTAATGGCTACACCTTC
D gene: NA
clone size: NA
V gene: TRBV6-5
J gene: TRBJ1-2

CDR3 protein: CASSLGGQGTINSPLHF
CDR3 DNA: TGTGCCAGCAGCTTAGGAGGACAGGGCACAATCAATTCACCCCTCCACTTT
D gene: TRBD1
clone size: NA
V gene: TRBV11-3
J gene: TRBJ1-6

CDR3 protein: CASSLGTGGGYTF
CDR3 DNA: TGTGCCAGCAGTCTGGGTACAGGGGGCGGCTACACCTTC
D gene: TRBD1
clone size: NA
V gene: TRBV6-1
J gene: TRBJ1-2

CDR3 protein: CSSSFFGGEAFF
CDR3 DNA: TGTTCCAGCAGCTTCTTCGGGGGGGAAGCTTTCTTT
D gene: NA
clone size: NA
V gene: TRBV7-9
J gene: TRBJ1-1